This T cell receptor (beta chain) was observed in a study of regulatory T cells in long-lasting Graves disease. As for the study in general: Antithyroid drug exposure in newly diagnosed Graves' patients had lasted under 3 months.

The sample's time point: newly diagnosed GD, antithyroid drugs for less than 3 months. PBMC RNA was the source of the TCR library. iRepertoire HTBI primers and Arm-PCR of CDR3 regions built TCR beta libraries. Each CDR3 protein gets one entry after TCRdb re-called the multiplex PCR reads with MiXCR. The sample gives approximately 350,000 distinct CDR3 sequences, around 11% of which show up once; over 15% is in the top ten. Trimming removed 4 bases from V and 2 bases from J, with 23 bases in between. The CDR3 runs to 18 residues. Germline CDR1 is KGHSH and CDR2 is LQKENI. This clonotype has only a few counts. The same data also went into a second study, on T cells in Graves' hyperthyroidism and ophthalmopathy. This second study says: Graves' hyperthyroidism was deemed stable absent ophthalmopathy progression within 18 months. Uncontrolled infection, other autoimmune disease, pregnancy or lactation led to exclusion. The study used the HTBI primer set for a first-round RT-PCR of the TCR CDR3.

Source: peripheral blood mononuclear cells (PBMCs), taken at new diagnosis, from a patient treated with antithyroid drugs. The sequence was collected from a young woman with Graves disease. The V gene is TRBV18, the J gene TRBJ2-5; perhaps TRBD1 as D (6 bases). The CDR3 sequence is CASSLLFRQELQQETQYF. The DNA for the CDR3 is TGTGCCAGCTCACTCTTATTTCGACAGGAGCTACAACAAGAGACCCAGTACTTC.